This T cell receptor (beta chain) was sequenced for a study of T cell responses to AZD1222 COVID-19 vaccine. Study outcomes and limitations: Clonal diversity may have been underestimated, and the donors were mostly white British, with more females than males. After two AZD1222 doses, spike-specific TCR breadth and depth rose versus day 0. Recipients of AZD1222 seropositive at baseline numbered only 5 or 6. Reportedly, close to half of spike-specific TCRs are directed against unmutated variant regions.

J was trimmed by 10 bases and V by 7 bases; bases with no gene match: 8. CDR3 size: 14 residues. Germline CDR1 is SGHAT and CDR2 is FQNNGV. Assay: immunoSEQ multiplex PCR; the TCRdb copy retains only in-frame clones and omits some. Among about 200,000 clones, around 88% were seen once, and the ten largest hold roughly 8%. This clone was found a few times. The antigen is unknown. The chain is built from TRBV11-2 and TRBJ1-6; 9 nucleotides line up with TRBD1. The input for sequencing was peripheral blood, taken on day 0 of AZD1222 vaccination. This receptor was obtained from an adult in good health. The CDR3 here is CASTLRDRVSPLHF. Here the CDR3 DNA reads TGTGCCAGCACCCTCCGGGACAGGGTATCACCCCTCCACTTT.